The clone carrying this T cell receptor beta chain was seen only once. The antigen is not known. Whereas donors were nominally healthy upon sampling, unrecorded immune exposures were probable. The PCR ran on 60 Vbeta and 13 Jbeta primers. The data were produced by immunoSEQ multiplex PCR, yet TCRdb's version contains in-frame clones alone and is incomplete. The table shows more than 90,000 clones, with roughly 80% occurring only once. This entry comes from a study of cytomegalovirus exposure and HLA in healthy donors. Study-wide results and caveats: About 87% or about 30% of the time was how often most TCR beta V segments were productive, according to an earlier analysis.

The V gene's germline CDR1 is MNHNY and CDR2 SVGAGI (reference sequence). The CDR3 is made up of 13 amino acids. V dropped 6 bases and J dropped 1; count of bases not matched to a gene: 0. This TCR came from a man aged 30-40 years in good health and CMV-seropositive. Sequenced sample: PBMCs. The V call is TRBV6-6, the J call TRBJ2-5; 9 positions match TRBD2. CDR3 in amino acids: CASRTSGQETQYF. The CDR3 region has the DNA TGTGCCAGCAGGACTAGCGGCCAAGAGACCCAGTACTTC.